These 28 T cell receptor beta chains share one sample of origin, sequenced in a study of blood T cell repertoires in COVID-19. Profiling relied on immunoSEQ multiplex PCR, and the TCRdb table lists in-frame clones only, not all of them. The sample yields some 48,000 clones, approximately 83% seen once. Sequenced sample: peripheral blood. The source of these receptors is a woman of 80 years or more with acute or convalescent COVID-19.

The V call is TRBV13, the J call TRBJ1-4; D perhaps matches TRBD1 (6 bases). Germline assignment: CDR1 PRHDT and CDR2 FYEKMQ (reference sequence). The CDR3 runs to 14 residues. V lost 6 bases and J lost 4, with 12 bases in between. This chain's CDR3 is CASRRQELNEKLFF. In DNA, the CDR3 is TGTGCCAGCAGGAGACAGGAGCTTAATGAAAAACTGTTTTTT.

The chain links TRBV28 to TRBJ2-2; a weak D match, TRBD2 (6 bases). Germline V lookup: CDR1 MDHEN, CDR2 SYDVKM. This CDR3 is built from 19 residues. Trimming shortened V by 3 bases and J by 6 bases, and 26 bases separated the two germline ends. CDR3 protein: CASSFLYMKEGHTPGELFF. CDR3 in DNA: TGTGCCAGCAGTTTTCTATATATGAAGGAGGGCCATACACCCGGGGAGCTGTTTTTT.

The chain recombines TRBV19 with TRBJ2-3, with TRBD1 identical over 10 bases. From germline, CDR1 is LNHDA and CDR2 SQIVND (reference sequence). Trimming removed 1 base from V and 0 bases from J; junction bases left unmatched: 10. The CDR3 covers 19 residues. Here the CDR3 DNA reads TGTGCCAGTAGTATAGTGGGACAGGGGTCCTTCGCCAGCACAGATACGCAGTATTTT. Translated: CASSIVGQGSFASTDTQYF.

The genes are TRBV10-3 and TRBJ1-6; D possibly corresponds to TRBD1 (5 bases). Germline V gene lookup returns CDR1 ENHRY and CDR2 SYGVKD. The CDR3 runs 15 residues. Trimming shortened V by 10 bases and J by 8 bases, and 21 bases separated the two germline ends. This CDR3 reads CATRGLGTGDSPLHF. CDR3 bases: TGTGCCACCCGAGGTCTCGGTACGGGGGATTCACCCCTCCACTTT.

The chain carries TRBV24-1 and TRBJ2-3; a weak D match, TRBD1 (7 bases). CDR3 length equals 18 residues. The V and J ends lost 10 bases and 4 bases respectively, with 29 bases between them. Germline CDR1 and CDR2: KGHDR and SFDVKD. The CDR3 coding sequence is TGTGCCACTACAACCACTCGGAGGGGGCGCCTAGGACCAGATACGCAGTATTTT. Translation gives CATTTTRRGRLGPDTQYF.

The CDR3 nucleotides read TGTGCCAGCAGCCCGGTAAGAGGGCCCAACGGGCTTAACTATGGCTACACCTTC. Translation: CASSPVRGPNGLNYGYTF. The V gene is TRBV5-4, the J gene TRBJ1-2; D not certain. Trimming shortened V by 4 bases and J by 1 base, and 23 bases separated the two germline ends. This CDR3 is 18 amino acids long. Germline V gene lookup returns CDR1 SGHNT and CDR2 YYREEE (reference sequence).

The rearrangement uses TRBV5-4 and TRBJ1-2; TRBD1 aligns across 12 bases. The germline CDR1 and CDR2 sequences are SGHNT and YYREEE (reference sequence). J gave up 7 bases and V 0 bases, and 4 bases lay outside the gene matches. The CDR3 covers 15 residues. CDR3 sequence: CASSLGDRGRVGYTF. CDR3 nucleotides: TGTGCCAGCAGCTTGGGGGACAGGGGGCGCGTTGGCTACACCTTC.

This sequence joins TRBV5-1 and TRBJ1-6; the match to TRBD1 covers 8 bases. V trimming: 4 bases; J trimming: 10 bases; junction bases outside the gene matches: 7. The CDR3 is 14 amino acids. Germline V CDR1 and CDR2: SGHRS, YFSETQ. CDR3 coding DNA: TGCGCCAGCAGCCACCCGGGACAGGTCTCACCCCTCCACTTT. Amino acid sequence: CASSHPGQVSPLHF.

CDR3 in amino acids: CASSLRGQGNNEQFF. CDR3 DNA: TGTGCCAGCAGCCTGCGAGGACAGGGGAACAATGAGCAGTTCTTC. The V call is TRBV3-1 (or the pseudogene TRBV3-2), the J call TRBJ2-1, with 9 bases matching TRBD1. The CDR3 runs to 15 residues. Germline V gives CDR1 LGHDT, CDR2 YNNKEL (reference sequence). V was pared by 4 bases and J by 5 bases, with 6 bases of the junction left unmatched.

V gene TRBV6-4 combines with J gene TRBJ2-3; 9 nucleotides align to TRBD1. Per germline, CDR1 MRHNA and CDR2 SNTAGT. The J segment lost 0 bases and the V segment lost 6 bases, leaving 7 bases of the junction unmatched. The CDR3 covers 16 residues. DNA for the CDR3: TGTGCCAGCAGATTAACAGGGGGCGGTAGCACAGATACGCAGTATTTT. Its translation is CASRLTGGGSTDTQYF.

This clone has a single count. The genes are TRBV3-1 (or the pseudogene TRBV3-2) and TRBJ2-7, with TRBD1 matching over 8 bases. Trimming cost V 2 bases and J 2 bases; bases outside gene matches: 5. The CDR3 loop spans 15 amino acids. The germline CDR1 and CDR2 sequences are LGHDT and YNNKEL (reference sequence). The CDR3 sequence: CASSQPDRVPYEQYF. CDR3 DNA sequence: TGTGCCAGCAGCCAACCGGACAGGGTGCCCTACGAGCAGTACTTC.

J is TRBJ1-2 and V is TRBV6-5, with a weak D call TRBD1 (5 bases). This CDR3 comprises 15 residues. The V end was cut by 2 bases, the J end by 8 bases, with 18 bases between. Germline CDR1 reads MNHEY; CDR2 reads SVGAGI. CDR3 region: CASSYLVHGRVGYTF. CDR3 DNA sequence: TGTGCCAGCAGTTACCTTGTCCATGGCAGGGTGGGCTACACCTTC.

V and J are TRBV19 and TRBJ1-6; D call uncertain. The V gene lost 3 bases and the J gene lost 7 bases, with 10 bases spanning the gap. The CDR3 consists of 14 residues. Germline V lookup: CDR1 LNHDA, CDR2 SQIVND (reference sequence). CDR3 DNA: TGTGCCAGTAGTATTCCCGGAGAAAATTCACCCCTCCACTTT. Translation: CASSIPGENSPLHF.

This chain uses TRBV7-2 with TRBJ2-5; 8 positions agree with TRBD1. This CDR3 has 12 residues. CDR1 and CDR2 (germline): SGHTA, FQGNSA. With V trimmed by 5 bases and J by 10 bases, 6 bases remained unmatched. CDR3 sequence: CASSRDRRHQYF. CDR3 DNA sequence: TGTGCCAGCAGCCGGGACAGGAGGCACCAGTACTTC.

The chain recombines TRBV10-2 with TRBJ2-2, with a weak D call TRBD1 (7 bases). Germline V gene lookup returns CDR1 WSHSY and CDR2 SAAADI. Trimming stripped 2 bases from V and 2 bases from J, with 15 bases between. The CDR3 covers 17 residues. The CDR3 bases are TGCGCCAGCAGTGAGCCTTGGACAGGACTAAACACCGGGGAGCTGTTTTTT. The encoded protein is CASSEPWTGLNTGELFF.

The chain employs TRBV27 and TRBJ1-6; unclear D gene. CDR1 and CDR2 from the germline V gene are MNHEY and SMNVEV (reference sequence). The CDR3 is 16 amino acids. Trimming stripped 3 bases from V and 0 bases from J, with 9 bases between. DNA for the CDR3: TGTGCCAGCAGTTTTTCATCCAGCTCCTATAATTCACCCCTCCACTTT. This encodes CASSFSSSSYNSPLHF.

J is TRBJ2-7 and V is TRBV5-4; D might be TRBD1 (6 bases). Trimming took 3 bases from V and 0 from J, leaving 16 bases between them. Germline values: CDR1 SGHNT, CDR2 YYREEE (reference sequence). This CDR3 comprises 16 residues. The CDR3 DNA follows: TGTGCCAGCAGCTCCTCGAGGGGGTCTAGCTCCTACGAGCAGTACTTC. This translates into CASSSSRGSSSYEQYF.

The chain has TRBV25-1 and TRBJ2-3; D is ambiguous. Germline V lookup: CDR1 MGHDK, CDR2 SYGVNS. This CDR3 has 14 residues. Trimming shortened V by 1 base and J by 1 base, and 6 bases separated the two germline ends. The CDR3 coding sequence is TGTGCCAGCAGTGAATGGAGCCGCACAGATACGCAGTATTTT. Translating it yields CASSEWSRTDTQYF. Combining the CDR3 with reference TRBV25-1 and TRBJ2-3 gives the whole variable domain EADIYQTPRYLVIGTGKKITLECSQTMGHDKMYWYQQDPGMELHLIHYSYGVNSTEKGDLSSESTVSRIRTEHFPLTLESARPSHTSQYLCASSEWSRTDTQYFGPGTRLTVL.

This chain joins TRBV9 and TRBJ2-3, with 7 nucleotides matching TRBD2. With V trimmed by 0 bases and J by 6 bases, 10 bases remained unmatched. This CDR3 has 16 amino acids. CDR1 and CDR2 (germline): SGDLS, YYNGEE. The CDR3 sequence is CASSVAPAGWGDTQYF. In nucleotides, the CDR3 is TGTGCCAGCAGCGTAGCCCCAGCGGGGTGGGGGGATACGCAGTATTTT.

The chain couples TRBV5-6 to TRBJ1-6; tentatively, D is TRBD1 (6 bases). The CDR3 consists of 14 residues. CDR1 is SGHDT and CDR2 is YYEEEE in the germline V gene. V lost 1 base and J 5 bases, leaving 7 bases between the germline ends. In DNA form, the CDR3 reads TGTGCCAGCAGCTTGCGACAGGATAATTCACCCCTCCACTTT. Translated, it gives CASSLRQDNSPLHF.

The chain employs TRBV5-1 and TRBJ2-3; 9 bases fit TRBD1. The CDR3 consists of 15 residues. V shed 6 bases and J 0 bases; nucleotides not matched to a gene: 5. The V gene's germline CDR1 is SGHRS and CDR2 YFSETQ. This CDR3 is CASNPGQGSTDTQYF. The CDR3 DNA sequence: TGCGCCAGCAACCCCGGACAGGGGAGCACAGATACGCAGTATTTT.

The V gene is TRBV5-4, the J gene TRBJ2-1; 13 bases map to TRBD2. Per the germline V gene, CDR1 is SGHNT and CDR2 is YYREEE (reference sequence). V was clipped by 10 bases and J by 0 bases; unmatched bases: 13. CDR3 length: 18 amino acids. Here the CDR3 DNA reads TGTGCCGTAAAGCCACTAGCGGGGGGGCTCCTCTCCTACAATGAGCAGTTCTTC. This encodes CAVKPLAGGLLSYNEQFF. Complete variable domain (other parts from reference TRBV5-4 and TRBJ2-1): ETGVTQSPTHLIKTRGQQVTLRCSSQSGHNTVSWYQQALGQGPQFIFQYYREEENGRGNFPPRFSGLQFPNYSSELNVNALELDDSALYLCAVKPLAGGLLSYNEQFFGPGTRLTVL.

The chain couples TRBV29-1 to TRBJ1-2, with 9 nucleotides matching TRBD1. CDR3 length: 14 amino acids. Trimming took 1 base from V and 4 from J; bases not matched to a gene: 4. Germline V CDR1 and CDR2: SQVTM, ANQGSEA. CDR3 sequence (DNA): TGCAGCGTTGAAGGGACAGGGGCCTTCTATGGCTACACCTTC. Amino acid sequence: CSVEGTGAFYGYTF.

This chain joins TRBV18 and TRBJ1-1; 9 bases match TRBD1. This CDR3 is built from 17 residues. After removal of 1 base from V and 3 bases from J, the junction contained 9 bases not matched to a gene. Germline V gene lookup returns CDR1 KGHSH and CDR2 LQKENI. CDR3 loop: CASSPRTGGLGDTEAFF. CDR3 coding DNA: TGTGCCAGCTCACCACGTACAGGGGGCTTAGGAGACACTGAAGCTTTCTTT.

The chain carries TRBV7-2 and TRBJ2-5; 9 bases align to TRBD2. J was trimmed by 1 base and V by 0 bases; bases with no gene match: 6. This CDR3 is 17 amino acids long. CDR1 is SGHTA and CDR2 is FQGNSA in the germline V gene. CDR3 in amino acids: CASSLARAGGAQETQYF. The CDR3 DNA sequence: TGTGCCAGCAGCTTAGCGAGAGCGGGGGGCGCCCAAGAGACCCAGTACTTC.

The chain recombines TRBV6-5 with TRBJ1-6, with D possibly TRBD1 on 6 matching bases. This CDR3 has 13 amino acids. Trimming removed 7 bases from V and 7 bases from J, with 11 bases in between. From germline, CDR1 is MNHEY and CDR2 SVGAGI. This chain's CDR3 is CASILQGNSPLHF. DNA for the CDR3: TGTGCCAGCATTTTACAGGGAAATTCACCCCTCCACTTT.

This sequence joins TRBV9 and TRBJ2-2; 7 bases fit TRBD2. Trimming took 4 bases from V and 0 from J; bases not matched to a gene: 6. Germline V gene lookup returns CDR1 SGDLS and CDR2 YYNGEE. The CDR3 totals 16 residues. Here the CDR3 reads CASSLAAGANTGELFF. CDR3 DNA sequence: TGTGCCAGCAGCCTAGCCGCGGGGGCGAACACCGGGGAGCTGTTTTTT.

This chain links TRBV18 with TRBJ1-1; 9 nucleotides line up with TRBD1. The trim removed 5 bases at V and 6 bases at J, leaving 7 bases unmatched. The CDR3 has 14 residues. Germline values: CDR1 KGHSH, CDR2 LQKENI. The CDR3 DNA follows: TGTGCCAGCTCATTCGGACAGGGGAAATCTGAAGCTTTCTTT. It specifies CASSFGQGKSEAFF.